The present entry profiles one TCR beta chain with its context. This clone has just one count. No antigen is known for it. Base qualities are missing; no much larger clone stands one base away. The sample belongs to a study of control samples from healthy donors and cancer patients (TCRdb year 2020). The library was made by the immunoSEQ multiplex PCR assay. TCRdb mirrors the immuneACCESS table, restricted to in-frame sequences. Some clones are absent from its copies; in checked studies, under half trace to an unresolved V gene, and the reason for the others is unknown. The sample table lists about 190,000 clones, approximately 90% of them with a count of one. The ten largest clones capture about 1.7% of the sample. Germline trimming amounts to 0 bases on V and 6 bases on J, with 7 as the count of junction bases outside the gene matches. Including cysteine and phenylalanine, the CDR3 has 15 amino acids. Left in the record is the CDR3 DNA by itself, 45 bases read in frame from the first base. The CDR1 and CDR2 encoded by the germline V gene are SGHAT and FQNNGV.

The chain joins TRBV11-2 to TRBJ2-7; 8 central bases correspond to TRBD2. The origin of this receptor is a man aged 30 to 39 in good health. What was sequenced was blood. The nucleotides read TGTGCCAGCAGCTTAGATCTCGTCCGGGGGGGCGAGCAGTACTTC. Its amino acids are CASSLDLVRGGEQYF.